These T cell receptor beta chains were read from a single sample in a study of blood T cells in healthy people across ages. MiXCR, run by TCRdb on the 5' RACE reads, gives a single entry per CDR3 protein. The sample yields about 800,000 distinct CDR3 sequences, roughly 64% seen once. Sequencing used blood. The receptor source for this set is a man aged 25-45 years in good health. Each CDR3 is given with its conserved first and last residue. A D gene is named only where the DNA matches it firmly. For some rows the clone size is stated as once, few or many, or as a class when expanded; others skip it.

length: 12
size: NA
D: NA
V: TRBV7-9
J: TRBJ2-5
DNA: TGTGCCAGCAGCTCAATGAGAGGGACCCAGTACTTC
CDR3: CASSSMRGTQYF

length: 14
size: many
D: TRBD2
V: TRBV6-6
J: TRBJ2-3
DNA: TGTGCCAGCAATGGCGGGAGGGTAGCAGATACGCAGTATTTT
CDR3: CASNGGRVADTQYF

length: 12
size: NA
D: NA
V: TRBV25-1
J: TRBJ2-1
DNA: TGTGCCAGCAGTGAAGACCGGTTTCAACCGTTCTTC
CDR3: CASSEDRFQPFF

length: 14
size: NA
D: TRBD2
V: TRBV7-2
J: TRBJ2-7
DNA: TGTGCCAGCAGCTTAGGAGGCGGGAGGAGACAGCAGTACTTC
CDR3: CASSLGGGRRQQYF

length: 18
size: few
D: TRBD1
V: TRBV6-5
J: TRBJ2-1
DNA: TGTGCCAGCAGTTATTCGTTTTTAACAGGGGTGGACTACAATGAGCAGTTCTTC
CDR3: CASSYSFLTGVDYNEQFF

length: 13
size: few
D: TRBD1
V: TRBV28
J: TRBJ1-2
DNA: TGTGCCAGCATGGACAGGGGGGGACTTGGCTACACCTTC
CDR3: CASMDRGGLGYTF

length: 18
size: NA
D: TRBD1
V: TRBV25-1
J: TRBJ2-6
DNA: TGTGCCAGCAGTGAATACCCGCAGGGGGCGTCTGGGGCCAACGTCCTGACTTTC
CDR3: CASSEYPQGASGANVLTF

length: 16
size: NA
D: TRBD2
V: TRBV28
J: TRBJ2-5
DNA: TGTGCCAGCAGTCCCAGGACTAGCGGGAGAAAAGAGACCCAGTACTTC
CDR3: CASSPRTSGRKETQYF

length: 15
size: NA
D: TRBD1
V: TRBV2
J: TRBJ2-7
DNA: TGTGCCAGCAGGGGACAGGGGTCAGGCTCCTACGAGCAGTACTTC
CDR3: CASRGQGSGSYEQYF

length: 16
size: once
D: NA
V: TRBV4-2
J: TRBJ2-2
DNA: TGTGCCAGCAGCCCTGGACTAGTAGGGGGCACCGGGGAGCTGTTTTTT
CDR3: CASSPGLVGGTGELFF

length: 11
size: NA
D: TRBD1
V: TRBV20-1
J: TRBJ1-2
DNA: TGCAGTAGCCACGGACAGGGCAGCTACACCTTC
CDR3: CSSHGQGSYTF

length: 15
size: NA
D: TRBD1
V: TRBV7-2
J: TRBJ1-3
DNA: TGTGCCAGCAGCTTGGCCGACAGGGCTGGAAACACCATATATTTT
CDR3: CASSLADRAGNTIYF

length: 15
size: NA
D: TRBD1
V: TRBV7-2
J: TRBJ2-1
DNA: TGTGCCAGCAGCCCCCCTGGGACAGAGCTAAATGAGCAGTTCTTC
CDR3: CASSPPGTELNEQFF

length: 16
size: few
D: TRBD2
V: TRBV30
J: TRBJ2-5
DNA: TGTGCCTTCTCCAGGGGATCGGGGACTAGCGGGAGGTACCAGTACTTC
CDR3: CAFSRGSGTSGRYQYF

length: 11
size: NA
D: NA
V: TRBV29-1
J: TRBJ2-1
DNA: TGCAGCGTTGAAGATTATGATGAGCAGTTCTTC
CDR3: CSVEDYDEQFF

length: 13
size: NA
D: NA
V: TRBV4-1
J: TRBJ2-7
DNA: TGCGCCAGCAGCCAAGAATTCGGCTACGAGCAGTACTTC
CDR3: CASSQEFGYEQYF

length: 15
size: NA
D: NA
V: TRBV7-2
J: TRBJ2-7
DNA: TGTGCCAGCGGCCCGCAGGGGAAAGGGACCTACGAGCAGTACTTC
CDR3: CASGPQGKGTYEQYF

length: 18
size: NA
D: NA
V: TRBV9
J: TRBJ2-5
DNA: TGTGCCAGCAGCCCCAGTGTGAGGATACCCTGGTACCAGGAGACCCAGTACTTC
CDR3: CASSPSVRIPWYQETQYF

length: 14
size: NA
D: TRBD1
V: TRBV11-2
J: TRBJ2-5
DNA: TGTGCCAGCAGCTTGACGACAGGGGGTGATGAGCAGTACTTC
CDR3: CASSLTTGGDEQYF

length: 14
size: once
D: NA
V: TRBV12-3/TRBV12-4
J: TRBJ2-1
DNA: TGTGCCAGCTGCTCCCCGGACGGTTACAATGAGCAGTTCTTC
CDR3: CASCSPDGYNEQFF

length: 16
size: few
D: NA
V: TRBV7-2
J: TRBJ2-4
DNA: TGTGCCAGCAGCCACCAACGAGGGGCCGACAAAAACATTCAGTACTTC
CDR3: CASSHQRGADKNIQYF

length: 16
size: NA
D: TRBD2
V: TRBV25-1
J: TRBJ2-7
DNA: TGTGCCAGCAGTCACAGAGGGACTAGCGGATACAATGAGCAGTACTTC
CDR3: CASSHRGTSGYNEQYF

length: 13
size: few
D: NA
V: TRBV20-1
J: TRBJ1-4
DNA: TGCAGTGCTAGGGAGCCGGGGGATGAAAAACTGTTTTTT
CDR3: CSAREPGDEKLFF

length: 13
size: NA
D: NA
V: TRBV12-3/TRBV12-4
J: TRBJ2-3
DNA: TGTGCCAGCAGTTTGGGTGTTGGTGATACGCAGTATTTT
CDR3: CASSLGVGDTQYF